A selection of T cell receptor beta chains follows, all from one sample in a study of blood T cell repertoires in COVID-19. TCRdb keeps only in-frame clones here, not all; method: immunoSEQ multiplex PCR. Here the sample spans nearly 250,000 clones, roughly 86% being singletons. Sequenced: peripheral blood. All receptors derive from a woman aged 80 or older with COVID-19, enrolled during active disease. Each CDR3 is given with its conserved first and last residue. The D gene is left open where the match is weak. A clone size is listed for some rows: how often the clone was seen (once, few, many), or a class if it is expanded.

clone size	V gene	J gene	CDR3 length	D gene	CDR3 protein	CDR3 DNA
NA	TRBV6-2/TRBV6-3	TRBJ2-7	15	NA	CASSYAQTTVYEQYF	TGTGCCAGCAGTTACGCGCAGACTACCGTCTACGAGCAGTACTTC
NA	TRBV19	TRBJ2-2	15	TRBD1	CASSIWGQGAGELFF	TGTGCCAGTAGTATTTGGGGACAGGGGGCCGGGGAGCTGTTTTTT
NA	TRBV5-6	TRBJ2-3	15	TRBD1	CASSLEQGGTDTQYF	TGTGCCAGCAGCTTAGAACAGGGGGGCACAGATACGCAGTATTTT
NA	TRBV3-1/TRBV3-2	TRBJ1-4	18	TRBD1	CASSQDHGGGAGREKLFF	TGTGCCAGCAGCCAAGATCACGGAGGGGGCGCGGGGAGAGAAAAACTGTTTTTT
NA	TRBV27	TRBJ1-2	15	TRBD1	CASSTDRQGVYGYTF	TGTGCCAGCAGTACCGACCGACAGGGGGTCTATGGCTACACCTTC
once	TRBV12-3/TRBV12-4	TRBJ2-5	13	NA	CASGTSYSQTQYF	TGTGCCAGCGGTACTTCGTACAGCCAGACCCAGTACTTC
NA	TRBV9	TRBJ2-1	15	NA	CASSVVGLGSGEQFF	TGTGCCAGCAGCGTAGTTGGTTTGGGGTCGGGGGAGCAGTTCTTC
NA	TRBV7-9	TRBJ1-2	14	NA	CASSLSWAPYGYTF	TGTGCCAGCAGCTTATCGTGGGCCCCCTATGGCTACACCTTC
once	TRBV11-2	TRBJ2-1	12	TRBD1	CASSLEDRVRFF	TGTGCCAGCAGCTTAGAGGACAGGGTCCGGTTCTTC
NA	TRBV11-1	TRBJ2-7	15	TRBD2	CASSPGTSGAYEQYF	TGTGCCAGCAGCCCAGGGACTAGCGGGGCCTACGAGCAGTACTTC
few	TRBV6-5	TRBJ1-2	13	NA	CATSPGVNYGYTF	TGTGCCACCTCCCCAGGCGTAAATTATGGCTACACCTTC
NA	TRBV28	TRBJ2-2	16	TRBD2	CASSLLAGAYTGELFF	TGTGCCAGCAGCCTCCTAGCGGGGGCCTACACCGGGGAGCTGTTTTTT
NA	TRBV6-5	TRBJ2-3	14	TRBD1	CASGRGDRLDTQYF	TGTGCCAGTGGTAGAGGGGACAGGTTAGATACGCAGTATTTT
NA	TRBV5-1	TRBJ2-5	11	NA	CASSIEETQYF	TGCGCCAGCAGCATAGAAGAGACCCAGTACTTC
NA	TRBV5-4	TRBJ2-1	16	NA	CASSAEGDPAYNEQFF	TGTGCCAGCAGCGCTGAGGGGGACCCGGCCTACAATGAGCAGTTCTTC
NA	TRBV5-4	TRBJ2-5	14	NA	CASSDRGGRETQYF	TGTGCCAGCAGCGATCGTGGGGGCCGGGAGACCCAGTACTTC
NA	TRBV4-3	TRBJ2-7	14	NA	CASSQDTGRYEQYF	TGCGCCAGCAGCCAAGATACGGGAAGGTACGAGCAGTACTTC
NA	TRBV4-1	TRBJ1-6	14	TRBD1	CASSLGQGHEPLHF	TGCGCCAGCAGCCTCGGACAGGGCCACGAGCCCCTCCACTTT
NA	TRBV7-6	TRBJ1-5	13	NA	CASSYQDTQPQHF	TGTGCCAGCAGCTACCAAGACACTCAGCCCCAGCATTTT
NA	TRBV7-2	TRBJ2-7	15	TRBD1	CASSLDPDRDYEQYF	TGTGCCAGCAGCTTAGATCCGGACAGGGACTACGAGCAGTACTTC
NA	TRBV10-3	TRBJ2-4	15	NA	CAISESTRAGGIQYF	TGTGCCATCAGTGAGTCCACCAGGGCCGGTGGCATTCAGTACTTC
NA	TRBV3-1/TRBV3-2	TRBJ2-3	13	NA	CASSHPSLYTQYF	TGTGCCAGCAGCCACCCCTCACTATATACGCAGTATTTT
NA	TRBV5-1	TRBJ1-1	14	NA	CASSPNTVHTEAFF	TGCGCCAGCAGCCCCAATACGGTCCACACTGAAGCTTTCTTT
NA	TRBV18	TRBJ2-2	13	NA	CASSPRTTGELFF	TGTGCCAGCTCACCACGGACAACCGGGGAGCTGTTTTTT
few	TRBV28	TRBJ2-5	14	TRBD1	CANSNRGRKETQYF	TGTGCCAATTCGAACAGGGGTCGCAAAGAGACCCAGTACTTC
once	TRBV6-5	TRBJ2-2	13	NA	CASRQTGIGELFF	TGTGCCAGCAGGCAGACAGGCATCGGGGAGCTGTTTTTT
NA	TRBV7-3	TRBJ1-6	16	NA	CASSLNPPGGSSPLHF	TGTGCCAGCAGCTTAAACCCCCCCGGGGGGAGTTCACCCCTCCACTTT
NA	TRBV28	TRBJ1-1	13	NA	CASSLEGRTEAFF	TGTGCCAGCAGTTTAGAGGGGAGGACTGAAGCTTTCTTT
once	TRBV5-1	TRBJ2-3	15	TRBD2	CASSRPGGEGDTQYF	TGCGCCAGCAGCAGACCGGGCGGGGAGGGGGATACGCAGTATTTT
NA	TRBV28	TRBJ1-2	14	TRBD1	CASSLLAGGGGYTF	TGTGCCAGCAGTTTATTGGCAGGGGGCGGGGGCTACACCTTC
NA	TRBV5-5	TRBJ2-1	15	NA	CASSLRFRGESEQFF	TGTGCCAGCAGCTTGAGGTTCAGGGGGGAAAGTGAGCAGTTCTTC
NA	TRBV14	TRBJ2-1	15	TRBD2	CASSPAGGPYNEQFF	TGTGCCAGCAGCCCCGCGGGGGGGCCTTACAATGAGCAGTTCTTC
NA	TRBV28	TRBJ1-2	14	NA	CASSFSGVWYGYTF	TGTGCCAGCAGTTTCTCAGGGGTCTGGTATGGCTACACCTTC
NA	TRBV2	TRBJ2-5	16	TRBD2	CASSEGLAGGQETQYF	TGTGCCAGCAGTGAAGGGCTAGCGGGGGGGCAAGAGACCCAGTACTTC
NA	TRBV24-1	TRBJ2-3	13	TRBD1	CATGTERTDTQYF	TGTGCCACCGGGACAGAGCGCACAGATACGCAGTATTTT
NA	TRBV6-1	TRBJ1-5	15	TRBD1	CASSDGQGMFQPQHF	TGTGCCAGCAGTGATGGACAGGGTATGTTTCAGCCCCAGCATTTT
NA	TRBV7-2	TRBJ2-1	20	TRBD1	CASSLAGQGTPLGLLNEQFF	TGTGCCAGCAGCTTAGCAGGACAGGGTACCCCACTGGGTTTACTCAATGAGCAGTTCTTC
NA	TRBV9	TRBJ2-2	14	NA	CASSPTGNTGELFF	TGTGCCAGCAGCCCCACAGGGAACACCGGGGAGCTGTTTTTT
NA	TRBV3-1/TRBV3-2	TRBJ2-3	17	TRBD1	CASSQHDRGRSTDTQYF	TGTGCCAGCAGCCAACACGACAGGGGGCGTAGCACAGATACGCAGTATTTT
NA	TRBV7-9	TRBJ1-1	18	TRBD1	CASSSETKQGVKDTEAFF	TGTGCCAGCAGCTCCGAGACTAAACAGGGGGTAAAGGACACTGAAGCTTTCTTT
few	TRBV6-5	TRBJ1-2	16	TRBD1	CASSSYRGDDSYGYTF	TGTGCCAGCAGTTCCTACAGGGGGGACGATAGCTATGGCTACACCTTC
NA	TRBV14	TRBJ1-2	13	NA	CASSQVAGKGYTF	TGTGCCAGCAGCCAAGTTGCGGGGAAGGGCTACACCTTC
NA	TRBV6-1	TRBJ1-6	15	TRBD1	CASSEEGGRYSPLHF	TGTGCCAGCAGTGAAGAAGGGGGCCGGTATTCACCCCTCCACTTT
NA	TRBV19	TRBJ2-1	13	NA	CASTPGTYNEQFF	TGTGCCAGTACCCCAGGGACCTACAATGAGCAGTTCTTC
NA	TRBV7-9	TRBJ2-3	15	NA	CASSFAAGNTDTQYF	TGTGCCAGCAGCTTCGCCGCGGGGAACACAGATACGCAGTATTTT
NA	TRBV6-4	TRBJ1-2	14	TRBD1	CASSRIRGQEGYTF	TGTGCCAGCAGTCGTATCAGGGGGCAAGAGGGCTACACCTTC
NA	TRBV2	TRBJ1-3	14	TRBD1	CASRGQVSGNTIYF	TGTGCCAGCAGGGGACAGGTCTCTGGAAACACCATATATTTT
NA	TRBV6-5	TRBJ2-3	15	NA	CASSYSMKLEGTQYF	TGTGCCAGCAGTTACTCTATGAAGTTAGAGGGTACGCAGTATTTT
NA	TRBV30	TRBJ1-5	13	NA	CAWSSGINQPQHF	TGTGCCTGGAGTTCGGGGATCAATCAGCCCCAGCATTTT
NA	TRBV27	TRBJ1-2	20	TRBD1	CASSLSPAGTGAHWRKGYTF	TGTGCCAGCAGTCTCTCCCCCGCCGGGACAGGGGCCCATTGGAGAAAAGGCTACACCTTC
NA	TRBV28	TRBJ1-2	15	TRBD1	CASSLIGTGTEGYTF	TGTGCCAGCAGTTTGATTGGGACAGGGACGGAGGGCTACACCTTC